Given below is one TCR beta chain in context. Its antigen target is currently unknown. There are no base qualities to consult, and no much larger clone falls within one base. The healthy control group was made up of around 40 blood donors, and the Finnish Red Cross blood service supplied their buffy coats. All TCR-sequenced material derived from peripheral blood: patient blood samples and healthy donor buffy coats. Peripheral blood mononuclear cells were isolated by Ficoll-Hypaque gradient centrifugation. Magnetic purification was used to isolate CD4+ cells from the buffy coats of the healthy controls. Genomic DNA was extracted with the Gentra Puregene Cell and Tissue kit and quantified on a Qubit 2.0 fluorometer. The source of the sample is a study of STAT5B mutations in CD4+ large granular lymphocyte leukemia (dated 2022 in TCRdb). Background for the entire study: Among healthy controls, the CDR3 'QG' motif was associated with a particular HLA allele. The TCRbeta repertoires of CD4+ T-cell large granular lymphocyte leukemia patients were compared with the TCRbeta repertoires of healthy blood donors. The purity of purified fractions was confirmed by flow cytometry on FACSCanto II or FACSVerse to exceed 95% among lymphocytes. Study-level results and caveats: CD4-sorted patient repertoires appeared more clonal than healthy CD4+ repertoires, and this difference persisted after removing the putative leukemic clones. The data were not HLA-matched, and the relatively small sample size could explain the higher clonality seen in CD4+ compared with CD8+ T-LGLL. TRBV06-family usage was enriched among the top patient clones (8/27) compared with healthy controls (2/35). Each patient's main leukemic clonotypes were private, but about a quarter of these clonotypes showed up at low frequency in the non-leukemic repertoires of other patients.

The immunoSEQ assay at survey resolution was applied to genomic DNA for sequencing of TCRbeta rearrangements. Per the original workflow: A lowest detectable productive clonotype frequency of 2.59 x 10-5 was observed in the TCR sequencing data. Only productive TCRbeta rearrangements, defined as complete and in-frame sequences, were included in the analyses. Sample clonality was computed as Simpson clonality in the immunoSEQ Analyzer version 3.0. Clones were categorized by frequency as very rare, small, medium, large (1-20%) or hyperexpanded (>20%). Generation probabilities were estimated with OLGA 1.2.3, V-gene circos plots were made with VDJtools, specificities were searched in VDJdb, and CDR3 motifs were identified with GLIPH. TCRdb's version of the immuneACCESS table is confined to in-frame rearrangements and falls short of the full clone set. An unresolved V gene accounts for under half of the shortfall where checked; the remainder is of unknown origin. D and trimming were read from the DNA, whereas the V and J calls and clone size are those reported in that table. Within this sample are 25,000 to 40,000 clones, with roughly 79% of them counted one time only. The ten largest clones take up 4% to 4.5% of the sample.

The CDR3 has 11 amino acids, counting the end cysteine and phenylalanine. The DNA shown is the 33-base CDR3, in frame from base 1. CDR1 and CDR2 were assigned from the germline V gene as SGHTA and FQGNSA. Relative to germline, V is 5 bases shorter and J is 7 bases shorter, with 8 bases between their ends. The chain was built from TRBV7-2 and TRBJ1-2; no D gene is confidently identified. The receptor was derived from a human donor in good health. Material: CD4+ T cells from blood buffy coats. In nucleotides, the sequence is TGTGCCAGCAGCGTGACGGGTGGCTACACCTTC. Its translation is CASSVTGGYTF.